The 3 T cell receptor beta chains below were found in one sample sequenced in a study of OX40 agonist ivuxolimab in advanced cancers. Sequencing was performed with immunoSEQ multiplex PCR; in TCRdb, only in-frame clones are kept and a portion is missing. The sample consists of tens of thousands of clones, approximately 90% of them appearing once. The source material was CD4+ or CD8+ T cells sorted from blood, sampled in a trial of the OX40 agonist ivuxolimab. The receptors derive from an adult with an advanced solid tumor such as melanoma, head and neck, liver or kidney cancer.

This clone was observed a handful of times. DNA for the CDR3: TGTGCCAGCAGTTCCCTCCAGGGCGTTGGAGGCTACACCTTC. Its protein is CASSSLQGVGGYTF. The chain recombines TRBV6-1 with TRBJ1-2, with a weak D call TRBD1 (5 bases). The ends were cut back, 5 bases at V and 8 bases at J, with 18 bases in the middle. The CDR3 totals 14 residues. The germline gives CDR1 MNHNS, CDR2 SASEGT.

In DNA, the CDR3 is TGTGCCAGCTCACCCTTGGAGACTAGCACAGATACGCAGTATTTT. Protein product: CASSPLETSTDTQYF. J is TRBJ2-3 and V is TRBV18; D unclear. The germline V gene encodes CDR1 KGHSH and CDR2 LQKENI. The CDR3 consists of 15 residues. Trimming pared 3 bases from V and 0 bases from J, leaving 10 bases between.

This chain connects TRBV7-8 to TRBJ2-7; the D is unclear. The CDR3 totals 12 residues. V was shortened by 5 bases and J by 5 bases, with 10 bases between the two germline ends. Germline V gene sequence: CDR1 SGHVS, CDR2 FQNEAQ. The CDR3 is CASSPRKNEQYF. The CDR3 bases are TGTGCCAGCAGCCCTAGAAAGAACGAGCAGTACTTC.